The text below deals with one T cell receptor (beta chain). Its antigen is as yet unknown. TCRdb used MiXCR to reprocess the RT-PCR reads, holding one entry per CDR3 protein. Of a few hundred thousand distinct CDR3 sequences in the sample, around 7.7% were seen once. This specimen comes from a study of response to subunit inactivated influenza vaccine. Whole-study findings and limits: Authors suggested seasonal influenza vaccinations each recruit few new T cells.

This receptor was taken from a man aged 50 to 69 who received an inactivated influenza vaccine. The sequencing used PBMCs from blood, collected less than 30 months after vaccination.

Written as DNA, the CDR3 is TGTGCCATCCTTGGGGGGCCCTCTTACGAGCAGTACTTC. It codes for CAILGGPSYEQYF. The chain joins TRBV11-2 to TRBJ2-7; D might be TRBD1 or TRBD2, each matching 6 bases. Per the germline V gene, CDR1 is SGHAT and CDR2 is FQNNGV. Trimming stripped 10 bases from V and 4 bases from J, with 17 bases between. This CDR3 comprises 13 residues.